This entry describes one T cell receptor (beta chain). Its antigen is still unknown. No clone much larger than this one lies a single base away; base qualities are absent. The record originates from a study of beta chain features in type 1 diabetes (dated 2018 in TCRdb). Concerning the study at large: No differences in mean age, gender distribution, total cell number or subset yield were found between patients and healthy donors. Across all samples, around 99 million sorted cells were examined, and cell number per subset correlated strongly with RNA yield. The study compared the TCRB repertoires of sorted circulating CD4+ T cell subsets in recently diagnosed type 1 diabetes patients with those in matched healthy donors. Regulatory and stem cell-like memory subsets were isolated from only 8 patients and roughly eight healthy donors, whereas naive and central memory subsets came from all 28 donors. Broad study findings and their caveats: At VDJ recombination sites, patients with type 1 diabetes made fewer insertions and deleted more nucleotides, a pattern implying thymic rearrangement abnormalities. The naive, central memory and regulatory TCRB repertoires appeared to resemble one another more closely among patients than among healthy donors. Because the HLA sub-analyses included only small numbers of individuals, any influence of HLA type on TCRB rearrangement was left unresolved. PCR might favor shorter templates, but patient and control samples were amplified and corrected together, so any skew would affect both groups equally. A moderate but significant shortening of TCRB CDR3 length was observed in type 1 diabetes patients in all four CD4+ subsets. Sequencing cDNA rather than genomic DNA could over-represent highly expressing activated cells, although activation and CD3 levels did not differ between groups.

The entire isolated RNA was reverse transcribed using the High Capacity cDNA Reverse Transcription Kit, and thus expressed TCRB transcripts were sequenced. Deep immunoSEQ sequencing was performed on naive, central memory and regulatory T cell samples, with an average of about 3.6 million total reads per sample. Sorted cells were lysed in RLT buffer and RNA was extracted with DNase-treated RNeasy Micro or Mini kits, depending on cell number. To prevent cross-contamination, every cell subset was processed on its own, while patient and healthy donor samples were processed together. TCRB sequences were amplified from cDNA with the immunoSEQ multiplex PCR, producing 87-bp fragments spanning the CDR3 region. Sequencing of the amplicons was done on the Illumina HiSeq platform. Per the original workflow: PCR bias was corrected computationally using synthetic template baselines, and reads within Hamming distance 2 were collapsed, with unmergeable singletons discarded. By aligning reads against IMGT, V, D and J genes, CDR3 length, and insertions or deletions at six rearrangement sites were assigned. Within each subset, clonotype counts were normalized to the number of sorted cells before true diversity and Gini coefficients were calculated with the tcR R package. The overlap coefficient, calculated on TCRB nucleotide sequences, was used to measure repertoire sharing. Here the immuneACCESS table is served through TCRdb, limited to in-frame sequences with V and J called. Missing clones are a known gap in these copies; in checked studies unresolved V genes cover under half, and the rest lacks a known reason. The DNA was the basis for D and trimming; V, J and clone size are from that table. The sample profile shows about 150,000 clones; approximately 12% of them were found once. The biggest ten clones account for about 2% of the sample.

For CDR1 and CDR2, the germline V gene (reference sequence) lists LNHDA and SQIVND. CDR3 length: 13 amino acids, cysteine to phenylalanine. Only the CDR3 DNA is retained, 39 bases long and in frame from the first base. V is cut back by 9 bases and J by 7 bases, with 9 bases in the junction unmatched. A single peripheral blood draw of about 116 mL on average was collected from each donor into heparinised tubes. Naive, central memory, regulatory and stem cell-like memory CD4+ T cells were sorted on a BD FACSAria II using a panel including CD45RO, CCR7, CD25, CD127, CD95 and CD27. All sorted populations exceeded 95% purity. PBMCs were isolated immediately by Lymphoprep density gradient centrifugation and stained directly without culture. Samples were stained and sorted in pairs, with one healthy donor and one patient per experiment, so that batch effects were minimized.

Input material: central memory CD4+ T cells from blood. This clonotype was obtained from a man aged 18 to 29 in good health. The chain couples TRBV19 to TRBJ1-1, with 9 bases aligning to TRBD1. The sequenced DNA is TGTGCCAGCTCTCGGGACAGGGCAAATGAAGCTTTCTTT. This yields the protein CASSRDRANEAFF.